One and the same sample provided the 16 T cell receptor beta chains below, sequenced in a study of shared clonotypes between healthy human individuals (dated by TCRdb to 2018 to 2020). Receptors were amplified or captured by the immunoSEQ multiplex PCR assay. TCRdb re-hosts the immuneACCESS table, in-frame sequences only. Its copies lack some clones; in the studies checked, an unresolved V gene accounts for under half of them, and the cause for the rest is not known. The sample data list millions of clones, and approximately 95% of these were observed just once. Jointly, the top ten make up 0.1% to 0.15% of the sample. The sample was naive CD4+ T cells sorted from blood. This specimen's cell subset or site label, per the study, means: CD45RA+ positively selected. The receptors stem from a man aged 18-30 years in good health.

The CDR3 reads CASSSGSLAQPQHF. The CDR3 DNA sequence: TGTGCCAGCAGCTCGGGGTCGCTTGCGCAGCCCCAGCATTTT. This chain uses TRBV6-1 with TRBJ1-5; D gene uncertain. V was cut by 6 bases and J by 7 bases, with 16 bases left in between. There are 14 residues in the CDR3. Germline CDR1 is MNHNS and CDR2 is SASEGT.

The count of this clone is one. The chain combines TRBV4-1 with TRBJ2-7; 9 bases fit TRBD2. CDR1 and CDR2 (germline): MGHRA, YSYEKL. V gave up 5 bases and J gave up 2 bases; unmatched junction bases: 7. CDR3 length: 15 amino acids. The CDR3 bases are TGCGCCAGCAGCTCCCTAGCGGGGCCTCCCTACGAGCAGTACTTC. Protein product: CASSSLAGPPYEQYF.

The rearrangement links TRBV4-1 to TRBJ2-1, with 9 bases that match TRBD2. Looked up from germline, CDR1 is MGHRA and CDR2 is YSYEKL. Trimming removed 0 bases from V and 3 bases from J; junction bases left unmatched: 6. The CDR3 has 17 residues. CDR3 protein: CASSQDTTSGRYNEQFF. The CDR3 DNA follows: TGCGCCAGCAGCCAAGATACGACTAGCGGACGCTACAATGAGCAGTTCTTC.

This clone was found many times. The chain joins TRBV10-3 to TRBJ2-7; D not certain. The CDR3 has 12 residues. V lost 3 bases and J lost 5, with 8 bases in between. Germline V CDR1 and CDR2: ENHRY, SYGVKD. CDR3: CAISEWKDEQYF. The CDR3 nucleotides are TGTGCCATCAGTGAATGGAAGGACGAGCAGTACTTC.

V and J are TRBV7-9 and TRBJ2-7; no firm D call. Germline loops: CDR1 SEHNR, CDR2 FQNEAQ (reference sequence). The V gene lost 0 bases and the J gene lost 5 bases, with 8 bases spanning the gap. The CDR3 consists of 13 residues. The CDR3 coding sequence is TGTGCCAGCAGCTTAGCTAGCTGGGACGAGCAGTACTTC. Its translation: CASSLASWDEQYF.

This rearrangement joins TRBV5-1 to TRBJ1-5; no clear D gene. Germline values: CDR1 SGHRS, CDR2 YFSETQ. There are 14 residues in the CDR3. Trimming removed 2 bases from V and 3 bases from J, with 9 bases in between. CDR3 nucleotides: TGCGCCAGCAGCTTAGATCCGACCAATCAGCCCCAGCATTTT. This sequence encodes CASSLDPTNQPQHF.

In its sample, this clone was seen once. The chain combines TRBV11-2 with TRBJ1-4, with TRBD1 matching 8 bases. This CDR3 spans 15 amino acids. Looked up from germline, CDR1 is SGHAT and CDR2 is FQNNGV. V was clipped by 6 bases and J by 2 bases; unmatched bases: 5. This chain's CDR3 is CASRTGQGTNEKLFF. DNA of the CDR3: TGTGCCAGCAGAACAGGACAGGGTACTAATGAAAAACTGTTTTTT.

This chain links TRBV15 with TRBJ2-7; tentative D call: TRBD1 (6 bases). Germline CDR1 and CDR2: LNHNV and YYDKDF (reference sequence). This CDR3 is built from 16 residues. V lost 0 bases and J lost 0, with 12 bases in between. CDR3 sequence reads: CATSRDLRTASYEQYF. CDR3 coding DNA: TGTGCCACCAGCAGAGATCTCCGGACAGCCTCCTACGAGCAGTACTTC.

This rearrangement joins TRBV2 to TRBJ1-6; no reliable D call. V was cut by 3 bases and J by 9 bases, with 9 bases left in between. CDR3 length equals 13 residues. CDR1 is SNHLY, CDR2 FYNNEI, per germline. CDR3 in DNA: TGTGCCAGCAGTGAGGGAGTTGTTTCACCCCTCCACTTT. Amino acids: CASSEGVVSPLHF.

The V call is TRBV9, the J call TRBJ2-7, with 7 bases fitting TRBD2. CDR1 and CDR2 (germline): SGDLS, YYNGEE. The length of the CDR3 is 13 residues. The V gene end was trimmed by 0 bases and the J gene end by 6 bases; junction bases not matched to a gene: 3. The CDR3 nucleotides are TGTGCCAGCAGCGTAGCGACGGGGGGCGAGCAGTACTTC. Translated, it gives CASSVATGGEQYF.

CDR3 DNA sequence: TGCGCCAGCAGCCAAGATCTGGGGGCCTGGGGGTTCTTC. This encodes CASSQDLGAWGFF. The chain joins TRBV4-3 to TRBJ2-1, with D tentatively TRBD1 (6 bases). The V and J ends lost 0 bases and 15 bases respectively, with 15 bases between them. Germline V CDR1 and CDR2: LGHNA, YSLEER. The CDR3 covers 13 residues.

CDR3 bases: TGTGCCAGCAGTTTACCCCAAATTTCTGGCAATCAGCCCCAGCATTTT. Protein sequence: CASSLPQISGNQPQHF. The chain employs TRBV28 and TRBJ1-5, with unresolved D. V lost 2 bases and J 2 bases, leaving 13 bases between the germline ends. Germline CDR1 and CDR2: MDHEN and SYDVKM. The CDR3 covers 16 residues.

J is TRBJ1-6 and V is TRBV7-8; D remains unclear. Germline CDR1 and CDR2: SGHVS and FQNEAQ. This CDR3 region has 14 residues. The V end was cut by 5 bases, the J end by 4 bases, with 9 bases between. CDR3 region: CASSTDGYNSPLHF. The CDR3 coding sequence is TGTGCCAGCAGCACGGACGGATATAATTCACCCCTCCACTTT.

As for this clone: This specimen includes other DNA sequences encoding the same CDR3. The chain joins TRBV6-5 to TRBJ2-1; D possibly uses TRBD1 or TRBD2 (6 bases each). Germline CDR1 is MNHEY and CDR2 is SVGAGI. This CDR3 spans 11 amino acids. The V end lost 11 bases, the J end lost 7 bases, and 12 bases lay between the germline ends. The CDR3 DNA reads as TGTGCCGCCAGGAGGGGGAATGAGCAGTTCTTC. Its protein is CAARRGNEQFF.

The chain uses TRBV6-5 and TRBJ2-7, with D unresolved. Trimming removed 7 bases at V and 2 bases at J, with 9 bases between. This CDR3 has 12 amino acids. Germline CDR1 is MNHEY and CDR2 is SVGAGI. The DNA for the CDR3 is TGTGCCAGCATGGGCAACACCTACGAGCAGTACTTC. Protein: CASMGNTYEQYF.

V usage is TRBV10-3 and J usage is TRBJ2-7, with unresolved D. Trimming took off 0 bases at V and 0 bases at J, with 9 bases between the two ends. The CDR3 is 15 amino acids. Looked up from germline, CDR1 is ENHRY and CDR2 is SYGVKD. CDR3 sequence (DNA): TGTGCCATCAGTGAGTCTGGGGTGAGCTCCTACGAGCAGTACTTC. Residues: CAISESGVSSYEQYF.